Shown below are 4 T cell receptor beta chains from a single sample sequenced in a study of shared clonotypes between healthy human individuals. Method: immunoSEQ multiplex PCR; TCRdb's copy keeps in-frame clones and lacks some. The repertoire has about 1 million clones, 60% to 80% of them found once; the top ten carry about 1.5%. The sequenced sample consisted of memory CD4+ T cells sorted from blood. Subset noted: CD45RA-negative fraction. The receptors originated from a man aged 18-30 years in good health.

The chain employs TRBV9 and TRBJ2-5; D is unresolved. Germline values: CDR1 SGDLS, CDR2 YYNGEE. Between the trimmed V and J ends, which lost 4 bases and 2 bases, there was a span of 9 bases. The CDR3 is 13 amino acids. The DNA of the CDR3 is TGTGCCAGCAGCTTCGGGTCGCAAGAGACCCAGTACTTC. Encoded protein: CASSFGSQETQYF.

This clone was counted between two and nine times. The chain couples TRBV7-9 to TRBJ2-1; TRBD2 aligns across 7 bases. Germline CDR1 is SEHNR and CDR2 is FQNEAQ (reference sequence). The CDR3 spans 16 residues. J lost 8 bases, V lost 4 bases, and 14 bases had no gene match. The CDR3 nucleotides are TGTGCCAGCAGCTACGGCGTGACTAGCTCTAGCGATGAGCAGTTCTTC. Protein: CASSYGVTSSSDEQFF.

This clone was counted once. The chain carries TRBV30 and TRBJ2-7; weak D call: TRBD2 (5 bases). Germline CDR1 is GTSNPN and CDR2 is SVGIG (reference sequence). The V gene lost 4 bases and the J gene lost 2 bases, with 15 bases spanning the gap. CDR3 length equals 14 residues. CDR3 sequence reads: CAWNAKRVAYEQYF. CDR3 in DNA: TGTGCCTGGAACGCCAAGAGGGTAGCCTACGAGCAGTACTTC.

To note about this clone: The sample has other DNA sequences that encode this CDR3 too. For the CDR3, the DNA is TGTGCCATCAGTGGCCAAGACTACGAGCAGTACTTC. Protein: CAISGQDYEQYF. The gene calls are TRBV10-3 and TRBJ2-7; D uncertain. This CDR3 comprises 12 residues. Trimming removed 4 bases from V and 3 bases from J, with 7 bases in between. Germline V gives CDR1 ENHRY, CDR2 SYGVKD.